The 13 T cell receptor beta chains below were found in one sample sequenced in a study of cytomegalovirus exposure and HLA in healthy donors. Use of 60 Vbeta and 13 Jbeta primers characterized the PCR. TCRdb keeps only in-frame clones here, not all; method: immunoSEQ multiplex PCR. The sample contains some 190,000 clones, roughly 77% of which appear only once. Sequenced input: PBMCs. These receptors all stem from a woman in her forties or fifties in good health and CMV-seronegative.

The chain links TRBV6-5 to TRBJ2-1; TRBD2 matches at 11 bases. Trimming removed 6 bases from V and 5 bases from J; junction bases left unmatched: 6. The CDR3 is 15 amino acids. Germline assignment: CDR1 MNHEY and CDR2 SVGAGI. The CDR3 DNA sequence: TGTGCCAGCAGACGACCGGGACTAGCGGACAATGAGCAGTTCTTC. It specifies CASRRPGLADNEQFF.

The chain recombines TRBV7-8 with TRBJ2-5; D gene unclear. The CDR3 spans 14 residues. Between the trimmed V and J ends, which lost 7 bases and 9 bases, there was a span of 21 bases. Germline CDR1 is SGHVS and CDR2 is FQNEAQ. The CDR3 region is CASINRSLFLAQYF. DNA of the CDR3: TGTGCCAGCATCAATCGAAGCTTATTCCTGGCCCAGTACTTC.

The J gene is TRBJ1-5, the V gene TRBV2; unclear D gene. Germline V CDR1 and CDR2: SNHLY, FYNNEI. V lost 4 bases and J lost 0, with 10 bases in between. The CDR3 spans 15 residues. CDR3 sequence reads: CASSANSFSNQPQHF. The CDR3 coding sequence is TGTGCCAGCAGTGCCAACAGCTTTAGCAATCAGCCCCAGCATTTT.

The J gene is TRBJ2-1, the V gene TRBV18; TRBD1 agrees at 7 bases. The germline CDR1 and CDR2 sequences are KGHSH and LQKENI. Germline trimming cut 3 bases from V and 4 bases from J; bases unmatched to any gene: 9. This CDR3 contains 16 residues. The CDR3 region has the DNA TGTGCCAGCTCACCTCGGCAGCCGGGACAGTACAATGAGCAGTTCTTC. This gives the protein CASSPRQPGQYNEQFF.

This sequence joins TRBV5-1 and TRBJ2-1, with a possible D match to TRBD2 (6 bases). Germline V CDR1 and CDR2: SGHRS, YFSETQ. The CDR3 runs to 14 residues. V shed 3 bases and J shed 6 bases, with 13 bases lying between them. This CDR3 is CASSSDVGGNEQFF. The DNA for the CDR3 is TGCGCCAGCAGCTCGGATGTGGGGGGCAATGAGCAGTTCTTC.

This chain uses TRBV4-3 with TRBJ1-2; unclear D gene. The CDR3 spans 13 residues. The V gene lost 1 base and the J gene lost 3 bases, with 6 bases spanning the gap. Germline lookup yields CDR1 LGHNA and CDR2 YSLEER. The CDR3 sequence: CASSQAVYYGYTF. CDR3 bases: TGCGCCAGCAGCCAAGCTGTTTACTATGGCTACACCTTC.

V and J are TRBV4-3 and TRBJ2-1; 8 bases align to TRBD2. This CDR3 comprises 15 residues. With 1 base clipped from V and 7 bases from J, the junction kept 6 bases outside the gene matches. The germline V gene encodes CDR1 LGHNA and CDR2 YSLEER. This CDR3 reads CASSQGSGVGNEQFF. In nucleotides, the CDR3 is TGCGCCAGCAGCCAAGGTAGCGGGGTAGGTAATGAGCAGTTCTTC.

The CDR3 protein is CASSLLGLAGGGREADTQYF. The CDR3 DNA is TGTGCCAGCAGTTTATTGGGACTAGCGGGAGGGGGCCGGGAGGCAGATACGCAGTATTTT. The V gene is TRBV28, the J gene TRBJ2-3, with 16 bases aligning to TRBD2. With V trimmed by 1 base and J by 4 bases, 11 bases remained unmatched. CDR1 MDHEN and CDR2 SYDVKM come from the germline V gene. This CDR3 is 20 amino acids long. The full variable domain, completed using reference TRBV28 and TRBJ2-3, is DVKVTQSSRYLVKRTGEKVFLECVQDMDHENMFWYRQDPGLGLRLIYFSYDVKMKEKGDIPEGYSVSREKKERFSLILESASTNQTSMYLCASSLLGLAGGGREADTQYFGPGTRLTVL.

The CDR3 region is CASSLGTVRTETQYF. The CDR3 nucleotides read TGTGCCAGCAGCCTCGGGACAGTGCGGACGGAGACCCAGTACTTC. V is TRBV14 and J is TRBJ2-5, with 7 nucleotides matching TRBD1. Germline lookup yields CDR1 SGHDN and CDR2 FVKESK. The CDR3 sequence is 15 residues long. J gave up 5 bases and V 4 bases, and 10 bases lay outside the gene matches.

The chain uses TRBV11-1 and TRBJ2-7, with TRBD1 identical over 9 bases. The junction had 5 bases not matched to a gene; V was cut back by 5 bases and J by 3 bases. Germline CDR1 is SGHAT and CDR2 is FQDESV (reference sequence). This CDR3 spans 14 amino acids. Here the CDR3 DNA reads TGTGCCAGCAGCCCGGGACAGGGAGGCTACGAGCAGTACTTC. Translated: CASSPGQGGYEQYF.

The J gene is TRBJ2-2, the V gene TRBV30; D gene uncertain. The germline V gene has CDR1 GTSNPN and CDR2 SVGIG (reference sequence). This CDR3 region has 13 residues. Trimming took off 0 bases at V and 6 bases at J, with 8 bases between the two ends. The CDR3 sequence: CAWSVRLAGELFF. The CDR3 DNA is TGTGCCTGGAGTGTCAGGCTGGCCGGGGAGCTGTTTTTT.

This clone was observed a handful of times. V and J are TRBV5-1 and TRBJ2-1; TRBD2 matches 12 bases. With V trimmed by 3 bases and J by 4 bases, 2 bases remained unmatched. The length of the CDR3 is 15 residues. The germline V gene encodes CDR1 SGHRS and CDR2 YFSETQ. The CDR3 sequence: CASSSSGGAYNEQFF. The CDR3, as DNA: TGCGCCAGCAGCTCTAGCGGGGGGGCGTACAATGAGCAGTTCTTC.

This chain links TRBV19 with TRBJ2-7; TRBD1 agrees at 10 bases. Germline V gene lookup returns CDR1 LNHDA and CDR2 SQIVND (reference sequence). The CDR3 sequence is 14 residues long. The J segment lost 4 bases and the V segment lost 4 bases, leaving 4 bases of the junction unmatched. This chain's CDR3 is CASSTRTGGYEQYF. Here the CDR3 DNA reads TGTGCCAGTAGTACAAGGACAGGGGGATACGAGCAGTACTTC.